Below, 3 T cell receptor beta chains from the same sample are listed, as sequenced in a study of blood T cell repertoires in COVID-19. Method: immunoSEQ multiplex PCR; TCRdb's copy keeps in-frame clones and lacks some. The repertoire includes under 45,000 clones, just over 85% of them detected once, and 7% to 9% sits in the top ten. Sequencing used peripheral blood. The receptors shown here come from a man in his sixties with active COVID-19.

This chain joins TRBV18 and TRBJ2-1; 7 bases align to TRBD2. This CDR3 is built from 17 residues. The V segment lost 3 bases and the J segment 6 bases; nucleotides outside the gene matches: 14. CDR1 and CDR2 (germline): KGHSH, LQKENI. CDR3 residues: CASSPQGGLAGSNEQFF. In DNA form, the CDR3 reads TGTGCCAGCTCACCCCAGGGAGGTTTAGCGGGTTCCAATGAGCAGTTCTTC.

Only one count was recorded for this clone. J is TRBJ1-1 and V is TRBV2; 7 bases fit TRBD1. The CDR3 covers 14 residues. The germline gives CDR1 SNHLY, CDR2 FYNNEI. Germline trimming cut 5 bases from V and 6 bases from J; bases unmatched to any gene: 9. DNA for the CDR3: TGTGCCAGCAGTAGACAGGGATTATTGGCTGAAGCTTTCTTT. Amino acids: CASSRQGLLAEAFF.

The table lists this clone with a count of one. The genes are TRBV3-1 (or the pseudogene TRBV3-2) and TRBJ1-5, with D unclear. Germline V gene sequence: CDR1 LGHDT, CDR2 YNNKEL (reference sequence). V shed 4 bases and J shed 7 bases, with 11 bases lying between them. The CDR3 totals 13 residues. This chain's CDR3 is CASSLPGGQPQHF. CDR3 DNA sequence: TGTGCCAGCAGCCTGCCGGGTGGACAGCCCCAGCATTTT.